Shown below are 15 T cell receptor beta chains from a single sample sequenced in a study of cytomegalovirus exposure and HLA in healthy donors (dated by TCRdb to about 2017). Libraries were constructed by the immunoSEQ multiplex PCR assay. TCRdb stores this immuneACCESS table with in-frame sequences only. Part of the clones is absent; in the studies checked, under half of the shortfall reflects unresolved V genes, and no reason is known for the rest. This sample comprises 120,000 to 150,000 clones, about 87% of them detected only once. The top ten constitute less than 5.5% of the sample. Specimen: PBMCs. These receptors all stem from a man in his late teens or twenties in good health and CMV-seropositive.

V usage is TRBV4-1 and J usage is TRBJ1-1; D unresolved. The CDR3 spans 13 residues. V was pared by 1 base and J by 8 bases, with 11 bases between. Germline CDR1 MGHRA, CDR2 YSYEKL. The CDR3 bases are TGCGCCAGCAGCCAAGTGGCGGGCAGAGAAGCTTTCTTT. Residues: CASSQVAGREAFF.

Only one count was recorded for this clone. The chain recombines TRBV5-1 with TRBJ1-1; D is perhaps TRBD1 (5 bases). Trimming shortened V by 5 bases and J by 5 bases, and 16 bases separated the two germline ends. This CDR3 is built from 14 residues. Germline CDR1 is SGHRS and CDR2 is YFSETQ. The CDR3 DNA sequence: TGCGCCAGCAGTCCAATGCAGGGCTGGACTGAAGCTTTCTTT. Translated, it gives CASSPMQGWTEAFF.

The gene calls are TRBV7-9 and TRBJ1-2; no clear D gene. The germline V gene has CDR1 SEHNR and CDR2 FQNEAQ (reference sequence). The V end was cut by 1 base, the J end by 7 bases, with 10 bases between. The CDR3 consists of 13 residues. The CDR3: CASSLDAWSGYTF. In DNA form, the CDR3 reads TGTGCCAGCAGCTTAGATGCTTGGAGTGGCTACACCTTC.

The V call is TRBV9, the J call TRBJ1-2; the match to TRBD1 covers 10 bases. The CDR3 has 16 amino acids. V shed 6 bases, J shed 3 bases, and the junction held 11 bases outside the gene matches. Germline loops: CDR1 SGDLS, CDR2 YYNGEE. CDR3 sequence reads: CASTGSLGTGDYGYTF. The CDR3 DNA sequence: TGTGCCAGCACCGGGAGCTTGGGGACAGGGGACTATGGCTACACCTTC.

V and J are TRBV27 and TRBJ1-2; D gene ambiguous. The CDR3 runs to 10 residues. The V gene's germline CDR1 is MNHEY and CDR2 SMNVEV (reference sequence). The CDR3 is CYSIWYGYTF. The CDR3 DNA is TGTTACTCGATTTGGTATGGCTACACCTTC.

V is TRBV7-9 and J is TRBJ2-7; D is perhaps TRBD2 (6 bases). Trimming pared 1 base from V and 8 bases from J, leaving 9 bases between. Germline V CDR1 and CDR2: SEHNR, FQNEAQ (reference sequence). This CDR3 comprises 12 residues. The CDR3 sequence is CASSLERTKQYF. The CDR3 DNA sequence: TGTGCCAGCAGCTTAGAGAGGACTAAGCAGTACTTC.

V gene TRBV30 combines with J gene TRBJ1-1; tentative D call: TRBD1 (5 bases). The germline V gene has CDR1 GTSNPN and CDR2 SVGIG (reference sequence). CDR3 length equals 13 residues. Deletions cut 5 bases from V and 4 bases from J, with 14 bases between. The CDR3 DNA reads TGTGCCTGGGTGTGGAGGGGTGGCACTGAAGCTTTCTTT. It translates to CAWVWRGGTEAFF.

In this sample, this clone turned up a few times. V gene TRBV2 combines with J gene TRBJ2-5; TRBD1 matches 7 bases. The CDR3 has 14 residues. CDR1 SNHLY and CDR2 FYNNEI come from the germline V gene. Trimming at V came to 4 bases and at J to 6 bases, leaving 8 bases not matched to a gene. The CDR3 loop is CASSVGAGGQTQYF. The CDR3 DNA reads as TGTGCCAGCAGTGTTGGGGCAGGGGGACAGACCCAGTACTTC. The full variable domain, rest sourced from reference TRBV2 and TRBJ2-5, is EPEVTQTPSHQVTQMGQEVILRCVPISNHLYFYWYRQILGQKVEFLVSFYNNEISEKSEIFDDQFSVERPDGSNFTLKIRSTKLEDSAMYFCASSVGAGGQTQYFGPGTRLLVL.

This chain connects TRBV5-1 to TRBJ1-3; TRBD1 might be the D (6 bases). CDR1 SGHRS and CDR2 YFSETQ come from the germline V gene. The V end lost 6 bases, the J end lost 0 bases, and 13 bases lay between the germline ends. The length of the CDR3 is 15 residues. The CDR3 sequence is CASTIDRFSGNTIYF. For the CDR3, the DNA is TGCGCCAGCACCATCGACAGGTTCTCTGGAAACACCATATATTTT.

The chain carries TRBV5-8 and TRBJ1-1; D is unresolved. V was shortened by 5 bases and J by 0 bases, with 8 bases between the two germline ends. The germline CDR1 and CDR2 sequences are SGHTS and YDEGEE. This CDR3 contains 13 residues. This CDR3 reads CASRTVMNTEAFF. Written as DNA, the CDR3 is TGTGCCAGCAGAACGGTAATGAACACTGAAGCTTTCTTT.

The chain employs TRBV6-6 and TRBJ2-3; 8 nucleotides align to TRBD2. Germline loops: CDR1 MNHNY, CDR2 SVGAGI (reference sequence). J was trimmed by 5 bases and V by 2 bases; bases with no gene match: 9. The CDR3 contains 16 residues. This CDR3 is CASSYRSGKSGDTQYF. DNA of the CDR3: TGTGCCAGCAGTTACCGTAGCGGGAAATCCGGAGATACGCAGTATTTT.

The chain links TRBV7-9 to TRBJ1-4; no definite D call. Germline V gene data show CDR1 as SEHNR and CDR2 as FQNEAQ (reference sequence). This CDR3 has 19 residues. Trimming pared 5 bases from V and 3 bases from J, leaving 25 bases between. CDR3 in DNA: TGTGCCAGCAGCCCCTTCGACCTAGTTGGGTTGAGGCCTAATGAAAAACTGTTTTTT. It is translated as CASSPFDLVGLRPNEKLFF.

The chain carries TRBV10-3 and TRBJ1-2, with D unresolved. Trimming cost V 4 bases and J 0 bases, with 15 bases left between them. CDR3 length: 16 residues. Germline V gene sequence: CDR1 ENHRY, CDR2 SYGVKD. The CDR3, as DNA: TGTGCCATCAGTGCTTTGGCAACTACTACTAACTATGGCTACACCTTC. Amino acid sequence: CAISALATTTNYGYTF.

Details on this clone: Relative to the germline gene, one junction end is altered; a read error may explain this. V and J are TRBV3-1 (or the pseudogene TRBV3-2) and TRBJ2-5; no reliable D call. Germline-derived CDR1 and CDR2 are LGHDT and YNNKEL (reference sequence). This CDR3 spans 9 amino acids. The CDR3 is CASSPPQNF. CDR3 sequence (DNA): TGTGCCAGCAGCCCGCCCCAGAACTTC.

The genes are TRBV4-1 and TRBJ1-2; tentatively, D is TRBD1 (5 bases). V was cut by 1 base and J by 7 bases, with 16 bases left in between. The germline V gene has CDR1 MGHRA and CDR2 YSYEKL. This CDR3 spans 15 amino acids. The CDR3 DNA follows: TGCGCCAGCAGCCAAGTGGACATATCCGCGAGTGGCTACACCTTC. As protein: CASSQVDISASGYTF.